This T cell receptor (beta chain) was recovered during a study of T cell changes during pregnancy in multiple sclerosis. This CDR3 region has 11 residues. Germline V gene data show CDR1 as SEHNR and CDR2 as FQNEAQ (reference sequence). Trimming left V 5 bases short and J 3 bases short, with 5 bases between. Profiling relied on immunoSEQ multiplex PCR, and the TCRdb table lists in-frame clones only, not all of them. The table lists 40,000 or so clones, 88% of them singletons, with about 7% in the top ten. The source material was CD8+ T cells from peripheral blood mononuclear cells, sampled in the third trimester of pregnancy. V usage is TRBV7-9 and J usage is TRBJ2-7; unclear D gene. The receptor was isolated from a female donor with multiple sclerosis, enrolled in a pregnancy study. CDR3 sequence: CASSRSYEQYF. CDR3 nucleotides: TGTGCCAGCAGCCGGAGCTACGAGCAGTACTTC.